Here is one T cell receptor beta chain with its context. This sample also contains other DNA sequences that code for the same CDR3. TCRdb keeps only in-frame clones here, not all; method: immunoSEQ multiplex PCR. Here the sample spans around 30,000 clones, about 88% being singletons. CDR1 and CDR2 from the germline V gene are SGHRS and YFSETQ. The CDR3 has 14 residues. These data belong to a study of T cell changes during pregnancy in multiple sclerosis. The sample in question was CD4+ T cells from peripheral blood mononuclear cells, obtained in the second trimester of pregnancy. This sequence originates from a female donor with multiple sclerosis, enrolled in a pregnancy study. The chain combines TRBV5-1 with TRBJ2-5; D possibly corresponds to TRBD1 (6 bases). The J call is uncertain, as TRBJ2-7 better fits the DNA end. The CDR3: CASSLGQDLYEQYF. CDR3 bases: TGCGCCAGCAGCTTGGGACAGGACCTCTACGAGCAGTACTTC.